This TCR beta chain was recorded in a study of blood T cell repertoires in COVID-19. The germline CDR1 and CDR2 sequences are MNHEY and SVGAGI. The V end lost 2 bases, the J end lost 7 bases, and 6 bases lay between the germline ends. The CDR3 covers 12 residues. Only in-frame clones appear in the TCRdb table, and some are missing; sequencing was by immunoSEQ multiplex PCR. The repertoire holds 52,000 or so clones, with 90% to 95% as singletons. V is TRBV6-5 and J is TRBJ2-1, with D unresolved. Sequencing used peripheral blood. This TCR came from a man aged 45-65 years with acute or convalescent COVID-19. The CDR3 is CASSYTGNEQFF. The CDR3 DNA follows: TGTGCCAGCAGTTACACCGGGAATGAGCAGTTCTTC.